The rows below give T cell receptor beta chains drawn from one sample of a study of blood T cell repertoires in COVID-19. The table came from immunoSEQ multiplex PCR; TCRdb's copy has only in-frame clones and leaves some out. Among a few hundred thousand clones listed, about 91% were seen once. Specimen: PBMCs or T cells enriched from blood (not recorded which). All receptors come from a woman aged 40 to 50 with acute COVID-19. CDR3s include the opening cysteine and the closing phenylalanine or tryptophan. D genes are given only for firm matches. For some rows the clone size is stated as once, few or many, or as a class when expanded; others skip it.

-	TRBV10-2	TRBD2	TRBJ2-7	TGCGCCAGCACTAGCGGGAGGAGCTCCTACGAGCAGTACTTC	CASTSGRSSYEQYF
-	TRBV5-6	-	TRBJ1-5	TGTGCCAGCAGCTTGGCCTCTCAGCCCCAGCATTTT	CASSLASQPQHF
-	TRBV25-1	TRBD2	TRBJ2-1	TGTGCCAGCAGCCAGGGACTAGCGGAGCTCTACAATGAGCAGTTCTTC	CASSQGLAELYNEQFF
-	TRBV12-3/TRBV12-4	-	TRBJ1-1	TGTGCCAGCAGTTTACGAGGGTTCGCTGAAGCTTTCTTT	CASSLRGFAEAFF
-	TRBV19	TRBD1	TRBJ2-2	TGTGCCAGTAGTACCCAGGACAGGGTCTACACCGGGGAGCTGTTTTTT	CASSTQDRVYTGELFF
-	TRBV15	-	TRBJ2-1	TGTGCCACCAGCAGAGGGGGGGAGTACAGCGATGAGCAGTTCTTC	CATSRGGEYSDEQFF
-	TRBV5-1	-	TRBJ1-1	TGCGCCAGCAGCCCCCTAGGACGGGAAAACACTGAAGCTTTCTTT	CASSPLGRENTEAFF
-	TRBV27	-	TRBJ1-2	TGTGCCAGCAGTAGGCGTGGAGAGTGGGGCTACACCTTC	CASSRRGEWGYTF
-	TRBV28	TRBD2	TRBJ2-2	TGTGCCAGCAGCTCACCGGGACTAAGAAACACCGGGGAGCTGTTTTTT	CASSSPGLRNTGELFF
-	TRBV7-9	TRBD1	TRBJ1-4	TGTGCCAGCAGCCCCACGTGGGAGACAGGGGATGAAAAACTGTTTTTT	CASSPTWETGDEKLFF
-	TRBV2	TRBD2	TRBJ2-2	TGTGCCAGCAGTGATAGACTAGCGGGCACCGGGGAGCTGTTTTTT	CASSDRLAGTGELFF
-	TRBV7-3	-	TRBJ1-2	TGTGCCAGCAGCCGCCCGGGGGGTGGCTACACCTTC	CASSRPGGGYTF
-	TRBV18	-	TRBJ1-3	TGTGCCAGCTCACCTTCGGACAGCCTTGGAAACACCATATATTTT	CASSPSDSLGNTIYF
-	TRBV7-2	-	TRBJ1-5	TGTGCCAGCAGCTTGGTCCAAGCGAATCAGCCCCAGCATTTT	CASSLVQANQPQHF
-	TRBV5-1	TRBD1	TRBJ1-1	TGCGCCAGCAGCTTGCAGGGGGCGAGCGCTGAAGCTTTCTTT	CASSLQGASAEAFF
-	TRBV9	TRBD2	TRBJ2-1	TGTGCCAGCAGCGTAGCTTCCCTAGCGGGAGGTGTCTATGAGCAGTTCTTC	CASSVASLAGGVYEQFF
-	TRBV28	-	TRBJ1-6	TGTGCCAGCAGTTTATTGGGTCAGGGCCCTTCACCCCTCCACTTT	CASSLLGQGPSPLHF
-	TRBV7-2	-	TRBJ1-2	TGTGCCAGCAGCTTAGTCGATGGCTACACCTTC	CASSLVDGYTF
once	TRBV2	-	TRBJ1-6	TGTGCCAGCAGCAGGGCCACCTATAATTCACCCCTCCACTTT	CASSRATYNSPLHF
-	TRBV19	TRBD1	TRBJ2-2	TGTGCCAGTAGTCGGGACAGAGATGGGGAGCTGTTTTTT	CASSRDRDGELFF
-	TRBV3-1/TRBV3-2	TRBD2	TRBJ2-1	TGTGCCAGCAGCCCCGGTGGGGCGGGAGAGCCCCATGAGCAGTTCTTC	CASSPGGAGEPHEQFF
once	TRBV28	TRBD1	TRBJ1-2	TGTGCCAGCAGTCCATACGACAGGGGCGGCCTTGGCTACACCTTC	CASSPYDRGGLGYTF
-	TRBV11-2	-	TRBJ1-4	TGTGCCAGCAGCTTAGACCGGGGCCTGGGAGGAAATGGTAATGAAAAACTGTTTTTT	CASSLDRGLGGNGNEKLFF
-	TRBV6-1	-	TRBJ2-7	TGTGCCAGCAGTGAAGTCGGGTTCTACGAGCAGTACTTC	CASSEVGFYEQYF
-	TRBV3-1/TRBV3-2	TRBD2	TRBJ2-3	TGTGCCAGCAGCCGAGCCTTACTAGCGGGAGTGAAAATACCAGATACGCAGTATTTT	CASSRALLAGVKIPDTQYF
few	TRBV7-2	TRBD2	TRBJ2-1	TGTGCCAGCAGCGCCCTTACTAGCGGGTCCTTATTCTTC	CASSALTSGSLFF
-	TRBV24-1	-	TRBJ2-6	TGTGCCACCAGTGGAATGGCCTCTGGGGCCAACGTCCTGACTTTC	CATSGMASGANVLTF
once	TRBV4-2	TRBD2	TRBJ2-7	TGTGCCAGCAGCCGTACCGGGACTAGCGGGAGTTACGAGCAGTACTTC	CASSRTGTSGSYEQYF
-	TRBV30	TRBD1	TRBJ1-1	TGTGCCTGGAGTGTATCCGGGACAGGGGACACTGAAGCTTTCTTT	CAWSVSGTGDTEAFF
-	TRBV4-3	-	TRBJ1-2	TGCGCCAGCAGCCAAGAATTGGTCCGAACAAACTATGGCTACACCTTC	CASSQELVRTNYGYTF
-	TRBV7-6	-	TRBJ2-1	TGTGCCAGCAGACCCGCCGGAAGGACAGACTACAATGAGCAGTTCTTC	CASRPAGRTDYNEQFF
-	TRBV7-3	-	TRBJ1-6	TGTGCCAGCAGCTTAAGACAGAATTCACCCCTCCACTTT	CASSLRQNSPLHF
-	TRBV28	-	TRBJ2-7	TGTGCCAGCAGTTTCCTTTACGAGCAGTACTTC	CASSFLYEQYF
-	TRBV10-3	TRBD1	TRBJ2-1	TGTGCCATCAGGTCGGTCCGGGACAGGGAATACAATGAGCAGTTCTTC	CAIRSVRDREYNEQFF
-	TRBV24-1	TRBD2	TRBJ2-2	TGTGCCACCAGTGATTTGCAGGGACGGGAGGGGAACACCGGGGAGCTGTTTTTT	CATSDLQGREGNTGELFF
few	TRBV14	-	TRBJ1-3	TGTGCCAGCAGCCAAATCAGGGGAACTGGAAACACCATATATTTT	CASSQIRGTGNTIYF
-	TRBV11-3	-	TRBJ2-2	TGTGCCAGCAGCTTAGGGTCTTTTGGGGGGATTAACACCGGGGAGCTGTTTTTT	CASSLGSFGGINTGELFF
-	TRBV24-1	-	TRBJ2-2	TGTGCCACCAGTGGTTTAGCGGCCACCGGGGAGCTGTTTTTT	CATSGLAATGELFF
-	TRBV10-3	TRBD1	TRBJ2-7	TGTGCCATCAGCAATCGGACAGGGCGATACGAGCAGTACTTC	CAISNRTGRYEQYF
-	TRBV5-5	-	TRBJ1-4	TGTGCCAGCAGCAATGGGCGAACTAATGAAAAACTGTTTTTT	CASSNGRTNEKLFF
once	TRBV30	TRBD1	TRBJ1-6	TGTGCCTGGAGTGTCATGGGACAGGGGAATTCACCCCTCCACTTT	CAWSVMGQGNSPLHF
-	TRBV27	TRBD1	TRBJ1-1	TGTGCCAGCAGTTTAGTCGGACAGGGCCCGAACACTGAAGCTTTCTTT	CASSLVGQGPNTEAFF
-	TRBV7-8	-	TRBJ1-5	TGTGCCAGCAGAACAGGTAGCAATCAGCCCCAGCATTTT	CASRTGSNQPQHF
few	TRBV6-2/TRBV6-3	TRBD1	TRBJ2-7	TGTGCCAGCAGTCCCGGGGACAGCCGGACCTACGAGCAGTACTTC	CASSPGDSRTYEQYF
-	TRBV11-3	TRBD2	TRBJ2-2	TGTGCCAGCAGCCGGCGGGAGGTCAGCACCGGGGAGCTGTTTTTT	CASSRREVSTGELFF
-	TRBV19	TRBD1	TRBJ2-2	TGTGCCAGTAGTATTTGGGTACAGGGGGTTCGCACCGGGGAGCTGTTTTTT	CASSIWVQGVRTGELFF
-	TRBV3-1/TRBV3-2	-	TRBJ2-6	TGTGCCAGCAGCTTGGACTACTCTGGGGCCAACGTCCTGACTTTC	CASSLDYSGANVLTF
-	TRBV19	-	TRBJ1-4	TGTGCCAGTACCACAGGGAATTCTCGTGAAAAACTGTTTTTT	CASTTGNSREKLFF